This is a list of T cell receptor beta chains from one sample in a study of blood T cell repertoires in COVID-19. Sequenced by immunoSEQ multiplex PCR; TCRdb stores in-frame clones only, minus some. The data show around 89,000 clones, 55% to 75% seen once. Sequencing was carried out using peripheral blood. Source of these receptors: a woman older than 75 with acute or convalescent COVID-19. CDR3s include the opening cysteine and the closing phenylalanine or tryptophan. D genes are given only for firm matches. Expanded clones are given a class, and other clones once, few, many or no size at all.

clone_size	cdr3_length	v_call	d_call	j_call	cdr3_aa	cdr3_nt
NA	13	TRBV6-6	NA	TRBJ1-1	CASLGRGNTEAFF	TGTGCCAGCCTAGGGCGGGGGAACACTGAAGCTTTCTTT
NA	12	TRBV6-2/TRBV6-3	NA	TRBJ2-7	CASSYQVDEQYF	TGTGCCAGCAGTTACCAGGTGGACGAGCAGTACTTC
many	11	TRBV7-9	NA	TRBJ1-1	CASSLQTEAFF	TGTGCCAGCAGCTTACAAACTGAAGCTTTCTTT
NA	14	TRBV4-3	NA	TRBJ1-2	CASSQDPLNYGYTF	TGCGCCAGCAGCCAAGATCCCCTTAACTATGGCTACACCTTC
NA	17	TRBV18	NA	TRBJ1-6	CASSREGSNSYNSPLHF	TGTGCCAGCTCAAGAGAGGGCAGCAACTCCTATAATTCACCCCTCCACTTT
NA	14	TRBV5-8	TRBD1	TRBJ1-4	CASSFQGAGEKLFF	TGTGCCAGCAGCTTTCAGGGGGCAGGTGAAAAACTGTTTTTT
NA	20	TRBV18	NA	TRBJ2-6	CASSPLSGTGRGSGANVLTF	TGTGCCAGCTCACCTCTGTCGGGTACAGGTAGAGGTAGCGGGGCCAACGTCCTGACTTTC
NA	20	TRBV28	NA	TRBJ1-1	CASSPIMASGGVGPNTEAFF	TGTGCCAGCAGTCCTATTATGGCCTCGGGGGGCGTGGGCCCGAACACTGAAGCTTTCTTT
NA	12	TRBV29-1	NA	TRBJ1-1	CSGSQGSTEAFF	TGCAGCGGATCACAGGGATCCACTGAAGCTTTCTTT
NA	16	TRBV5-8	NA	TRBJ1-1	CASSLFAGAQNTEAFF	TGTGCCAGCAGCTTGTTCGCAGGGGCGCAAAACACTGAAGCTTTCTTT
NA	16	TRBV6-1	TRBD1	TRBJ2-7	CASSEASGTGYYEQYF	TGTGCCAGCAGTGAAGCGTCGGGGACAGGCTACTACGAGCAGTACTTC
NA	13	TRBV19	NA	TRBJ1-2	CASSPYGDYGYTF	TGTGCCAGTAGTCCATACGGGGACTATGGCTACACCTTC
few	13	TRBV18	TRBD1	TRBJ1-2	CASSPDRGEGYTF	TGTGCCAGCTCACCGGACAGGGGCGAAGGCTACACCTTC
NA	13	TRBV5-1	NA	TRBJ1-2	CASSLAGEGGYTF	TGCGCCAGCAGCTTGGCGGGGGAAGGCGGCTACACCTTC
few	14	TRBV5-1	TRBD1	TRBJ1-3	CASSRQGAGNTIYF	TGCGCCAGCAGCCGACAGGGGGCCGGAAACACCATATATTTT
NA	14	TRBV5-1	NA	TRBJ1-2	CASSLEVQARGYTF	TGCGCCAGCAGCTTGGAGGTACAGGCGCGTGGCTACACCTTC
NA	15	TRBV6-4	TRBD2	TRBJ2-1	CASSDSILAGSEQFF	TGTGCCAGCAGTGACTCGATACTAGCGGGGAGTGAGCAGTTCTTC
once	15	TRBV7-2	TRBD2	TRBJ2-5	CASSFNWRGEGTQYF	TGTGCCAGCAGCTTTAATTGGCGGGGGGAGGGGACCCAGTACTTC
NA	15	TRBV3-1/TRBV3-2	TRBD1	TRBJ1-1	CASSQGTGMGTEAFF	TGTGCCAGCAGCCAAGGGACAGGCATGGGCACTGAAGCTTTCTTT
NA	13	TRBV6-6	NA	TRBJ1-1	CASSSGGSTEAFF	TGTGCCAGCAGTTCTGGGGGGAGCACTGAAGCTTTCTTT
once	14	TRBV25-1	TRBD1	TRBJ1-6	CASSVTGEDSPLHF	TGTGCCAGCAGTGTAACAGGGGAGGATTCACCCCTCCACTTT
NA	14	TRBV5-1	NA	TRBJ1-4	CASRTQATNEKLFF	TGCGCCAGCAGGACCCAGGCAACTAATGAAAAACTGTTTTTT
NA	15	TRBV7-3	TRBD1	TRBJ1-2	CASSPSTGGDYGYTF	TGTGCCAGCAGCCCTTCGACAGGGGGGGACTATGGCTACACCTTC
NA	16	TRBV5-1	NA	TRBJ1-6	CASSLEGLPGYSPLHF	TGCGCCAGCAGCTTGGAGGGACTCCCAGGGTATTCACCCCTCCACTTT
few	17	TRBV10-3	TRBD2	TRBJ2-3	CAIQRSSGGTSTDTQYF	TGTGCCATCCAGAGGAGTAGCGGGGGGACTAGCACAGATACGCAGTATTTT
NA	17	TRBV4-2	TRBD1	TRBJ2-3	CASSQERGQGITDTQYF	TGTGCCAGCAGCCAAGAGCGGGGACAGGGAATTACAGATACGCAGTATTTT